This T cell receptor beta chain emerged from a study of CD8+ T cells in alopecia areata. Investigators isolated RNA and reverse transcribed it into cDNA to act as the sequencing template. Measured with immunoSEQ multiplex PCR; TCRdb has only the in-frame clones, and not every one. The repertoire includes 120,000 or so clones, around 45% of them detected once, and roughly a tenth sits in the top ten. Study-wide results and caveats: Relative to normal scalp, lesional scalp, especially alopecia totalis/universalis, showed higher clonality. In patients, TCRs were shared less clearly than in mice, and HLA may possibly be involved.

V shed 6 bases and J shed 5 bases, with 10 bases lying between them. The CDR3 length is 12 residues. Germline V lookup: CDR1 SGHVS, CDR2 FQNEAQ. On this clone itself: What it binds is unknown.

The chain couples TRBV7-8 to TRBJ1-1, with a weak D call TRBD1 (5 bases). The clonotype originates from a human donor with alopecia areata. The sample consisted of NKG2D-low CD8+ T cells sorted from blood. CDR3 bases: TGTGCCAGCAGTTTAAGGGGTACTGAAGCTTTCTTT. It codes for CASSLRGTEAFF.